The 16 T cell receptor beta chains reported below all come from one sample, sequenced in a study of CD8 T cells in ankylosing spondylitis. MiXCR, run by TCRdb on the 5' RACE reads, gives a single entry per CDR3 protein. Here the sample spans some 140,000 distinct CDR3 sequences, 7% to 10% being singletons. The sequencing sample was made of synovial fluid, either unsorted or a sorted T cell fraction (not recorded which). These receptor sequences come from a male donor with ankylosing spondylitis.

This clonotype showed up just a few times. The V gene is TRBV5-1, the J gene TRBJ2-3, with D uncertain. The CDR3 spans 14 residues. V dropped 1 base and J dropped 0 bases, with 6 bases sitting between them. The germline gives CDR1 SGHRS, CDR2 YFSETQ. This CDR3 is CASSLTISTDTQYF. Here the CDR3 DNA reads TGCGCCAGCAGCTTGACTATTAGCACAGATACGCAGTATTTT.

Concerning this clonotype: This may arise from a read error, as a much more abundant clone is one base away. The chain uses TRBV10-3 and TRBJ2-1; 8 nucleotides align to TRBD2. The trim removed 6 bases at V and 7 bases at J, leaving 11 bases unmatched. The germline gives CDR1 ENHRY, CDR2 SYGVKD. The CDR3 covers 15 residues. CDR3 loop: CAIREIQRGFNEQFF. DNA for the CDR3: TGTGCCATCAGGGAGATCCAGCGGGGGTTTAATGAGCAGTTCTTC.

The table lists this clonotype with many counts. V is TRBV20-1 and J is TRBJ2-7; no clear D. V dropped 6 bases and J dropped 2 bases, with 14 bases sitting between them. This CDR3 spans 13 amino acids. Germline V gene lookup returns CDR1 DFQATT and CDR2 SNEGSKA (reference sequence). The CDR3 reads CSATGRVPYEQYF. In DNA, the CDR3 is TGCAGTGCCACTGGAAGGGTACCCTACGAGCAGTACTTC.

This clonotype was observed a handful of times. The V gene is TRBV4-3, the J gene TRBJ2-7, with a weak D call TRBD1 (6 bases). The V gene's germline CDR1 is LGHNA and CDR2 YSLEER. The CDR3 contains 16 residues. The V and J ends lost 4 bases and 3 bases respectively, with 19 bases between them. The CDR3 here is CASSRNTGTSSYEQYF. The CDR3, as DNA: TGCGCCAGCAGCCGAAATACCGGGACAAGTAGCTACGAGCAGTACTTC.

The chain carries TRBV7-2 and TRBJ2-5, with TRBD2 matching over 9 bases. This CDR3 has 15 residues. The ends lost 4 bases at V and 5 bases at J; junction bases unmatched: 8. Germline CDR1 and CDR2: SGHTA and FQGNSA. Written as DNA, the CDR3 is TGTGCCAGCAGCTCTGCGGGAGGGCTTTTGGAGACCCAGTACTTC. Translating it yields CASSSAGGLLETQYF.

The rearrangement joins TRBV11-2 to TRBJ1-4; D gene unclear. Trimming removed 2 bases at V and 1 base at J, with 11 bases between. CDR1 SGHAT and CDR2 FQNNGV come from the germline V gene. CDR3 length: 16 residues. The CDR3 region has the DNA TGTGCCAGCAGCTTAAGCTTAAAGGGAACTAATGAAAAACTGTTTTTT. Protein: CASSLSLKGTNEKLFF.

The sample holds many counts of this clonotype. The CDR3 DNA is TGCAGTGCTAGAGATCGTCGGGGGCTACTAGCGAACACTGAAGCTTTCTTT. Encoded protein: CSARDRRGLLANTEAFF. The V and J genes are TRBV20-1 and TRBJ1-1, with D possibly TRBD1 on 6 matching bases. The V end was cut by 0 bases, the J end by 1 base, with 18 bases between. The CDR3 runs 17 residues. Germline CDR1 DFQATT, CDR2 SNEGSKA (reference sequence).

This clonotype was counted at least ten times. The rearrangement uses TRBV20-1 and TRBJ2-3, with 9 bases that match TRBD1. With V trimmed by 6 bases and J by 2 bases, 9 bases remained unmatched. The CDR3 consists of 15 residues. Germline loops: CDR1 DFQATT, CDR2 SNEGSKA (reference sequence). CDR3 protein: CSATSGTGITDTQYF. Written as DNA, the CDR3 is TGCAGTGCAACCTCCGGGACAGGGATCACAGATACGCAGTATTTT.

This clonotype was counted at least ten times. V is TRBV7-2 and J is TRBJ1-1; no firm D call. The CDR3 consists of 13 residues. Per germline, CDR1 SGHTA and CDR2 FQGNSA. Deletions cut 5 bases from V and 4 bases from J, with 11 bases between. The CDR3 sequence is CASSKRRGTEAFF. The CDR3 DNA is TGTGCCAGCAGCAAGCGTCGGGGCACTGAAGCTTTCTTT.

There are many counts of this clonotype. The rearrangement links TRBV6-5 to TRBJ1-2; 7 nucleotides align to TRBD1. Unmatched junction bases numbered 9, after V lost 0 bases and J lost 8 bases. Germline V gene lookup returns CDR1 MNHEY and CDR2 SVGAGI. CDR3 length: 15 residues. CDR3 nucleotides: TGTGCCAGCAGTTACTCCGGGACAGTAAGCCGGGGCTACACCTTC. Its translation: CASSYSGTVSRGYTF.

This clonotype was observed at least ten times. The chain links TRBV7-2 to TRBJ2-1; 15 bases map to TRBD2. This CDR3 has 15 residues. Germline V CDR1 and CDR2: SGHTA, FQGNSA. V shed 6 bases, J shed 9 bases, and the junction held 6 bases outside the gene matches. The CDR3 DNA reads as TGTGCCAGCAGTCGGACTAGCGGGAGGGCCTTTGAGCAGTTCTTC. Translating gives CASSRTSGRAFEQFF.

This clonotype was recorded at least ten times. The chain links TRBV29-1 to TRBJ2-5; D assignment may be TRBD1 or TRBD2 (7 bases each). V dropped 4 bases and J dropped 3 bases, with 18 bases sitting between them. This CDR3 is 15 amino acids long. The germline V gene has CDR1 SQVTM and CDR2 ANQGSEA. Here the CDR3 reads CSVGGGQLHEETQYF. The CDR3 nucleotides are TGCAGCGTTGGGGGGGGACAGCTACACGAAGAGACCCAGTACTTC.

The chain employs TRBV20-1 and TRBJ2-1; 9 bases agree with TRBD2. From germline, CDR1 is DFQATT and CDR2 SNEGSKA (reference sequence). There are 15 residues in the CDR3. V shed 3 bases, J shed 2 bases, and the junction held 5 bases outside the gene matches. The CDR3 sequence is CSASLAGATYNEQFF. The CDR3 DNA sequence: TGCAGTGCTAGTTTAGCGGGAGCGACCTACAATGAGCAGTTCTTC.

This clonotype appeared many times. V gene TRBV11-3 combines with J gene TRBJ2-1; 8 bases match TRBD1. CDR3 length: 13 amino acids. V gave up 5 bases and J gave up 3 bases; unmatched junction bases: 0. The germline V gene encodes CDR1 SGHNT and CDR2 YENEEA. CDR3 DNA sequence: TGTGCCAGCAGCACAGGGGGCTACAATGAGCAGTTCTTC. It encodes CASSTGGYNEQFF.

J is TRBJ2-1 and V is TRBV24-1; 13 nucleotides match TRBD2. The CDR3 is 13 amino acids. Unmatched junction bases numbered 5, after V lost 4 bases and J lost 15 bases. Looked up from germline, CDR1 is KGHDR and CDR2 is SFDVKD. CDR3 residues: CATSDPGLAGPFF. The CDR3 DNA sequence: TGTGCCACCAGTGACCCGGGACTAGCGGGGCCGTTCTTC.

This clonotype was seen at least ten times. The chain has TRBV15 and TRBJ2-7; no clear D. The V gene's germline CDR1 is LNHNV and CDR2 YYDKDF (reference sequence). V dropped 5 bases and J dropped 6 bases, with 8 bases sitting between them. This CDR3 contains 11 residues. The CDR3 DNA reads TGTGCCACCAGCGGGAACGGCGAGCAGTACTTC. Residues: CATSGNGEQYF.